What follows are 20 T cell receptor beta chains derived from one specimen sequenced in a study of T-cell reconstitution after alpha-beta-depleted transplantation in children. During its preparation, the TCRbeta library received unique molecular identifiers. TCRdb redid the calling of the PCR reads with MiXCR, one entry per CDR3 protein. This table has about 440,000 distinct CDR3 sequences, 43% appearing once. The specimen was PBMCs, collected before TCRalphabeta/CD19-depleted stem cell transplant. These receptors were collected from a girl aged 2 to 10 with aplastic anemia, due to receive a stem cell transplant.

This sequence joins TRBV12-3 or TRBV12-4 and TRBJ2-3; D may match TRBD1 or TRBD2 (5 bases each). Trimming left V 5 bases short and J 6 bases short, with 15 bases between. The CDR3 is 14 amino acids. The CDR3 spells CASSRDPQGDTQYF. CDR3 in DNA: TGTGCCAGCAGTCGGGACCCTCAAGGGGATACGCAGTATTTT.

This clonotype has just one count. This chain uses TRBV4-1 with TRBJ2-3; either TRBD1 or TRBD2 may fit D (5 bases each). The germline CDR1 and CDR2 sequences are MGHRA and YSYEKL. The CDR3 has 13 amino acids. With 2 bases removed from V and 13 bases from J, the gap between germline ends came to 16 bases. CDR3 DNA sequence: TGCGCCAGCAGCCAACCCGGGACCCTAGAGAAGTATTTT. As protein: CASSQPGTLEKYF.

CDR3 region: CASSPSISVVDTQYF. The CDR3 nucleotides are TGTGCCAGCTCACCATCCATATCCGTGGTAGATACGCAGTATTTT. The rearrangement joins TRBV18 to TRBJ2-3; no clear D. Germline CDR1 is KGHSH and CDR2 is LQKENI. The CDR3 is 15 amino acids. V lost 2 bases and J 5 bases, leaving 14 bases between the germline ends.

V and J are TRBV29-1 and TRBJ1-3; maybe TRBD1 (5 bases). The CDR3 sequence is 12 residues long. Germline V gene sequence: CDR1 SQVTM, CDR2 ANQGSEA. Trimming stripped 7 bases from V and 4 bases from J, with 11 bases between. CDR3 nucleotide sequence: TGCAGCGGGGGCTTCGTGGGAAACACCATATATTTT. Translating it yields CSGGFVGNTIYF.

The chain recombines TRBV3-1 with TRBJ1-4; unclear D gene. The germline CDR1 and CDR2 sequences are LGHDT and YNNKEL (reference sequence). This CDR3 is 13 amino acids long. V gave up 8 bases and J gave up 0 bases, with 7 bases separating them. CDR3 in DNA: TGTGCCAGCTCAGATGCAACTAATGAAAAACTGTTTTTT. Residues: CASSDATNEKLFF.

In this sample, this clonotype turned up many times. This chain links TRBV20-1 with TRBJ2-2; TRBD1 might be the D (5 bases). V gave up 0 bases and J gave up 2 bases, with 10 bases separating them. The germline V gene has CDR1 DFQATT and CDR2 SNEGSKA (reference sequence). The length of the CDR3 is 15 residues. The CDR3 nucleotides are TGCAGTGCTAGAGATGGGCAGGGTAACACCGGGGAGCTGTTTTTT. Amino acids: CSARDGQGNTGELFF.

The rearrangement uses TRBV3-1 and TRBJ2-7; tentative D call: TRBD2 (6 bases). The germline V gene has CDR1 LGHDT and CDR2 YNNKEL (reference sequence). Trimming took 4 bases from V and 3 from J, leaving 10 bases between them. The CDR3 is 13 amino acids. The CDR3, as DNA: TGTGCCAGCAGCCGGGGACTGGACTACGAGCAGTACTTC. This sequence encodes CASSRGLDYEQYF.

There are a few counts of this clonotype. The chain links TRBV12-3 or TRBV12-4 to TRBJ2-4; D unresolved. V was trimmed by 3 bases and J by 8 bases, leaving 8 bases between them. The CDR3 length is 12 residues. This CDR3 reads CASSFDRDIQYF. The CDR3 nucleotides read TGTGCCAGCAGTTTTGATAGAGACATTCAGTACTTC.

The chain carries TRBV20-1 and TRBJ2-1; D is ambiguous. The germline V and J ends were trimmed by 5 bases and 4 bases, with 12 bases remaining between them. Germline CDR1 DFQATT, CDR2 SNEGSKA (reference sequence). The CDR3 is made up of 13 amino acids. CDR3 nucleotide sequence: TGCAGTGCTCCGTTACCTCTTTACAATGAGCAGTTCTTC. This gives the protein CSAPLPLYNEQFF.

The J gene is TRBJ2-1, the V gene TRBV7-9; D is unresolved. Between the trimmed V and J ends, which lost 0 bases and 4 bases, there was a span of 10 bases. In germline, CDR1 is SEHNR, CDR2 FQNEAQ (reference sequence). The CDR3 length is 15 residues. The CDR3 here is CASSLAQGIYNEQFF. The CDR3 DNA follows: TGTGCCAGCAGCTTAGCGCAAGGAATTTACAATGAGCAGTTCTTC.

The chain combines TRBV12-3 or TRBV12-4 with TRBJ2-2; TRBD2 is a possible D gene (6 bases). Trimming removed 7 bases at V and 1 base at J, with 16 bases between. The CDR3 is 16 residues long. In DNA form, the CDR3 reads TGTGCCAGCACCATAAGGAGGGGTCGGAACACCGGGGAGCTGTTTTTT. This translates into CASTIRRGRNTGELFF.

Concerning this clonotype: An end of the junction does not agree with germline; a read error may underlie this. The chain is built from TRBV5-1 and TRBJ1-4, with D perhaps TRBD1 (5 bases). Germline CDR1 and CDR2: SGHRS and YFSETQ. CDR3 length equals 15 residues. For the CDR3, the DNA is TGCGCCAGCAGCACGGCGAGGACACTTAATCAAAAACTGTTTTTT. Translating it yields CASSTARTLNQKLFF.

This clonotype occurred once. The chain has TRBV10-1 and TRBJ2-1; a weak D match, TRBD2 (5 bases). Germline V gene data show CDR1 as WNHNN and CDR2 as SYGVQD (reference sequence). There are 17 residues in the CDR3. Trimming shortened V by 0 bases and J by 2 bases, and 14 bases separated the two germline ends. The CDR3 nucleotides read TGCGCCAGCAGTGAGTCGTCAGCGGTCCAACCCTACAATGAGCAGTTCTTC. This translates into CASSESSAVQPYNEQFF.

CDR3 nucleotides: TGCAGTGCTAGAAGCGGGGGGGCGGAACACACAGATACGCAGTATTTT. It specifies CSARSGGAEHTDTQYF. This sequence joins TRBV20-1 and TRBJ2-3, with TRBD2 matching 10 bases. The J segment lost 2 bases and the V segment lost 2 bases, leaving 7 bases of the junction unmatched. CDR3 size: 16 residues. The germline V gene encodes CDR1 DFQATT and CDR2 SNEGSKA (reference sequence).

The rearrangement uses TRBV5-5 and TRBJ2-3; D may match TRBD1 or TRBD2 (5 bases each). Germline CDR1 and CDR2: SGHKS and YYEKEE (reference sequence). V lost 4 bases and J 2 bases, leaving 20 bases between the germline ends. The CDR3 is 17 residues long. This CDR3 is CASSETHLGDPTDTQYF. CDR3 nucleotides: TGTGCCAGCAGCGAGACTCACCTAGGGGACCCCACAGATACGCAGTATTTT. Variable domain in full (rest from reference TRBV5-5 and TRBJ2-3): DAGVTQSPTHLIKTRGQQVTLRCSPISGHKSVSWYQQVLGQGPQFIFQYYEKEERGRGNFPDRFSARQFPNYSSELNVNALLLGDSALYLCASSETHLGDPTDTQYFGPGTRLTVL.

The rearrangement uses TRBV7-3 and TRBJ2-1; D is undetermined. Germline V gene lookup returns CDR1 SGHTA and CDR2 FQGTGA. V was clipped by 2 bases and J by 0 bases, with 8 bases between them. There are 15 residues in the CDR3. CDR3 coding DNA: TGTGCCAGCAGCTTAGCCCCGCGCTCCTACAATGAGCAGTTCTTC. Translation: CASSLAPRSYNEQFF.

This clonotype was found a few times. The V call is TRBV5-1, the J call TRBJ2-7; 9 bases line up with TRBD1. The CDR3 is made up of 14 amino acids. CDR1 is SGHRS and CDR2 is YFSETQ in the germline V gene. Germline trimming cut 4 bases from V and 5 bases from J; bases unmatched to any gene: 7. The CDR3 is CASSPGTGLNEQYF. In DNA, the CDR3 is TGCGCCAGCAGCCCCGGGACAGGGCTCAACGAGCAGTACTTC.

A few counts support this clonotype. The CDR3 sequence: CASSLGQGQGKLFF. CDR3 nucleotides: TGTGCCAGCAGCTTAGGGCAGGGCCAAGGGAAACTGTTTTTT. The V and J genes are TRBV7-2 and TRBJ1-4, with D tentatively TRBD1 (5 bases). V gave up 1 base and J gave up 11 bases, with 14 bases separating them. Germline V CDR1 and CDR2: SGHTA, FQGNSA. The CDR3 loop spans 14 amino acids. Filled out from reference TRBV7-2 and TRBJ1-4, the complete variable domain reads GAGVSQSPSNKVTEKGKDVELRCDPISGHTALYWYRQSLGQGLEFLIYFQGNSAPDKSGLPSDRFSAERTGGSVSTLTIQRTQQEDSAVYLCASSLGQGQGKLFFGSGTQLSVL.

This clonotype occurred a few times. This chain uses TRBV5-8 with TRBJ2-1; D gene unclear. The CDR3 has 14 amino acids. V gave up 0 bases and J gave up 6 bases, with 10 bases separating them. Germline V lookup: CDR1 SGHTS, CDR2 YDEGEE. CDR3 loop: CASSLGQAGNEQFF. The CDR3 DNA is TGTGCCAGCAGCTTGGGTCAGGCTGGCAATGAGCAGTTCTTC.

The CDR3 is CASMGPPLAKNIQYF. CDR3 bases: TGCGCCAGCATGGGGCCCCCGTTAGCCAAAAACATTCAGTACTTC. V usage is TRBV10-2 and J usage is TRBJ2-4; D possibly corresponds to TRBD1 (5 bases). The V gene's germline CDR1 is WSHSY and CDR2 SAAADI. The CDR3 loop spans 15 amino acids. Trimming shortened V by 7 bases and J by 0 bases, and 13 bases separated the two germline ends.